Listed below are T cell receptor beta chains from one sample, sequenced in a study of blood T cell repertoires in COVID-19. Clones were sequenced by immunoSEQ multiplex PCR, and TCRdb holds only the in-frame ones, with some missing. Among fewer than 250,000 clones listed, over 80% were seen once. The sample taken for sequencing was peripheral blood. Receptor source: a man aged 25-45 years with COVID-19, enrolled during active disease. Both conserved end residues are part of each CDR3. The order of the fields is V gene, D gene, clone size, J gene, CDR3 protein, CDR3 DNA. D genes are given only for firm matches. Clone size is not always given. Where it is, it says once, few, many or a class for expanded clones.

V gene: TRBV6-1
D gene: .
clone size: .
J gene: TRBJ1-5
CDR3 protein: CASSEVLQGSGNQPQHF
CDR3 DNA: TGTGCCAGCAGTGAGGTTCTCCAGGGGTCGGGGAATCAGCCCCAGCATTTT

V gene: TRBV3-1/TRBV3-2
D gene: TRBD1
clone size: .
J gene: TRBJ1-2
CDR3 protein: CASSQGYSGTGYGYTF
CDR3 DNA: TGTGCCAGCAGCCAAGGTTACTCCGGGACAGGTTATGGCTACACCTTC

V gene: TRBV6-5
D gene: TRBD1
clone size: .
J gene: TRBJ1-2
CDR3 protein: CASQGQARGYTF
CDR3 DNA: TGTGCCAGCCAGGGACAGGCTCGCGGCTACACCTTC

V gene: TRBV7-3
D gene: TRBD2
clone size: .
J gene: TRBJ2-2
CDR3 protein: CASSPLGLAGGNTGELFF
CDR3 DNA: TGTGCCAGCAGCCCCCTCGGACTAGCGGGGGGGAACACCGGGGAGCTGTTTTTT

V gene: TRBV25-1
D gene: .
clone size: .
J gene: TRBJ1-1
CDR3 protein: CASSEGRYTEAFF
CDR3 DNA: TGTGCCAGCAGTGAAGGGAGGTACACTGAAGCTTTCTTT

V gene: TRBV4-3
D gene: .
clone size: .
J gene: TRBJ1-5
CDR3 protein: CASSQEYQDSYSNQPQHF
CDR3 DNA: TGCGCCAGCAGCCAAGAATATCAGGACAGTTATAGCAATCAGCCCCAGCATTTT

V gene: TRBV12-3/TRBV12-4
D gene: .
clone size: few
J gene: TRBJ2-1
CDR3 protein: CASSRTRAEQFF
CDR3 DNA: TGTGCCAGCAGTCGGACAAGGGCTGAGCAGTTCTTC

V gene: TRBV20-1
D gene: .
clone size: .
J gene: TRBJ2-7
CDR3 protein: CSAAGAHEQYF
CDR3 DNA: TGCAGTGCAGCCGGAGCCCACGAGCAGTACTTC

V gene: TRBV4-1
D gene: .
clone size: once
J gene: TRBJ1-2
CDR3 protein: CASSGSLVRGVYGYTF
CDR3 DNA: TGCGCCAGCAGTGGGTCGCTAGTCCGGGGAGTGTATGGCTACACCTTC

V gene: TRBV7-9
D gene: .
clone size: .
J gene: TRBJ1-6
CDR3 protein: CASSLAAGLPIFALHF
CDR3 DNA: TGTGCCAGCAGCTTAGCCGCGGGACTCCCGATTTTTGCCCTCCACTTT

V gene: TRBV3-1/TRBV3-2
D gene: .
clone size: .
J gene: TRBJ2-1
CDR3 protein: CASTQRASSYNEQFF
CDR3 DNA: TGTGCCAGCACCCAGCGGGCCAGCTCCTACAATGAGCAGTTCTTC

V gene: TRBV7-9
D gene: TRBD1
clone size: .
J gene: TRBJ1-2
CDR3 protein: CASSFSGTGDYGYTF
CDR3 DNA: TGTGCCAGCAGCTTTTCCGGGACAGGAGACTATGGCTACACCTTC

V gene: TRBV25-1
D gene: .
clone size: .
J gene: TRBJ1-3
CDR3 protein: CASSESGGAGNTIYF
CDR3 DNA: TGTGCCAGCAGTGAAAGCGGGGGTGCTGGAAACACCATATATTTT

V gene: TRBV11-2
D gene: TRBD2
clone size: once
J gene: TRBJ2-1
CDR3 protein: CASSLLAGGPFLNNEQFF
CDR3 DNA: TGTGCCAGCAGCTTATTAGCGGGAGGGCCGTTTTTGAACAATGAGCAGTTCTTC

V gene: TRBV15
D gene: TRBD1
clone size: .
J gene: TRBJ1-6
CDR3 protein: CATSRGLEGAGSPLHF
CDR3 DNA: TGTGCCACCAGCAGAGGTCTGGAGGGGGCTGGATCACCCCTCCACTTT

V gene: TRBV2
D gene: TRBD2
clone size: .
J gene: TRBJ2-1
CDR3 protein: CASSEASGSLYEQFF
CDR3 DNA: TGTGCCAGCAGTGAGGCAAGCGGGAGTCTCTATGAGCAGTTCTTC

V gene: TRBV29-1
D gene: TRBD2
clone size: .
J gene: TRBJ2-1
CDR3 protein: CSGKGLPRNEQFF
CDR3 DNA: TGCAGCGGAAAGGGACTACCCAGGAATGAGCAGTTCTTC

V gene: TRBV3-1/TRBV3-2
D gene: .
clone size: .
J gene: TRBJ2-5
CDR3 protein: CASSHLQETQYF
CDR3 DNA: TGTGCCAGCAGCCATTTACAAGAGACCCAGTACTTC

V gene: TRBV2
D gene: .
clone size: .
J gene: TRBJ1-2
CDR3 protein: CASSRDYTKGYTF
CDR3 DNA: TGTGCCAGCAGCCGGGATTACACGAAAGGCTACACCTTC

V gene: TRBV19
D gene: .
clone size: once
J gene: TRBJ1-1
CDR3 protein: CASSPFLNTEAFF
CDR3 DNA: TGTGCCAGTAGTCCTTTTTTGAACACTGAAGCTTTCTTT

V gene: TRBV2
D gene: .
clone size: .
J gene: TRBJ1-5
CDR3 protein: CASSVTGNSNQPQHF
CDR3 DNA: TGTGCCAGCAGCGTTACAGGGAATAGCAATCAGCCCCAGCATTTT

V gene: TRBV7-8
D gene: .
clone size: .
J gene: TRBJ1-3
CDR3 protein: CASSLLVALSGNTIYF
CDR3 DNA: TGTGCCAGCAGCTTATTAGTTGCTCTCTCTGGAAACACCATATATTTT

V gene: TRBV10-3
D gene: TRBD1
clone size: once
J gene: TRBJ2-2
CDR3 protein: CATLGQSNTGELFF
CDR3 DNA: TGTGCCACCCTGGGACAGTCGAACACCGGGGAGCTGTTTTTT

V gene: TRBV29-1
D gene: TRBD1
clone size: .
J gene: TRBJ1-2
CDR3 protein: CSARGPDRVGNDYGYTF
CDR3 DNA: TGCAGCGCCCGCGGCCCCGACAGGGTCGGTAACGACTATGGCTACACCTTC

V gene: TRBV7-2
D gene: TRBD1
clone size: .
J gene: TRBJ2-7
CDR3 protein: CASSLQYYRGSYEQYF
CDR3 DNA: TGTGCCAGCAGCCTCCAATACTACAGGGGATCTTACGAGCAGTACTTC

V gene: TRBV18
D gene: .
clone size: .
J gene: TRBJ1-5
CDR3 protein: CASSQGDLSNQPQHF
CDR3 DNA: TGTGCCAGCTCACAGGGGGACCTAAGCAATCAGCCCCAGCATTTT

V gene: TRBV5-1
D gene: TRBD1
clone size: once
J gene: TRBJ1-4
CDR3 protein: CASTPGQDGIGGEKLFF
CDR3 DNA: TGCGCCAGCACTCCGGGACAGGATGGAATTGGGGGTGAAAAACTGTTTTTT

V gene: TRBV5-1
D gene: TRBD1
clone size: .
J gene: TRBJ1-1
CDR3 protein: CASSSQGLNTEAFF
CDR3 DNA: TGCGCCAGCAGTTCACAGGGGCTGAACACTGAAGCTTTCTTT

V gene: TRBV7-6
D gene: TRBD2
clone size: .
J gene: TRBJ2-7
CDR3 protein: CASSLWASGGNEQYF
CDR3 DNA: TGTGCCAGCAGCTTATGGGCTAGCGGGGGCAACGAGCAGTACTTC

V gene: TRBV6-6
D gene: .
clone size: .
J gene: TRBJ1-6
CDR3 protein: CASSGAYNSPLHF
CDR3 DNA: TGTGCCAGCTCCGGGGCCTATAATTCACCCCTCCACTTT

V gene: TRBV7-2
D gene: .
clone size: .
J gene: TRBJ2-7
CDR3 protein: CASSHGGPYEQYF
CDR3 DNA: TGTGCCAGCAGCCACGGGGGGCCCTACGAGCAGTACTTC

V gene: TRBV10-3
D gene: TRBD1
clone size: few
J gene: TRBJ1-1
CDR3 protein: CAISRRGTGGTEAFF
CDR3 DNA: TGTGCCATCAGTCGCAGGGGGACAGGGGGAACTGAAGCTTTCTTT

V gene: TRBV27
D gene: .
clone size: .
J gene: TRBJ1-1
CDR3 protein: CASSFLGEDTEAFF
CDR3 DNA: TGTGCCAGCAGTTTCCTAGGGGAGGACACTGAAGCTTTCTTT

V gene: TRBV19
D gene: TRBD2
clone size: once
J gene: TRBJ2-2
CDR3 protein: CASSRRTSPGELFF
CDR3 DNA: TGTGCCAGTTCCCGTCGGACTAGCCCCGGGGAGCTGTTTTTT

V gene: TRBV11-2
D gene: .
clone size: .
J gene: TRBJ1-3
CDR3 protein: CASSLGAYSSGNTIYF
CDR3 DNA: TGTGCCAGCAGCTTAGGGGCCTATAGCTCTGGAAACACCATATATTTT

V gene: TRBV27
D gene: TRBD2
clone size: .
J gene: TRBJ2-1
CDR3 protein: CASSPRGLAGYNEQFF
CDR3 DNA: TGTGCCAGCAGTCCGCGGGGACTAGCGGGGTACAATGAGCAGTTCTTC

V gene: TRBV6-5
D gene: TRBD1
clone size: .
J gene: TRBJ2-7
CDR3 protein: CASSYLQGALDEQYF
CDR3 DNA: TGTGCCAGCAGTTACTTACAGGGGGCGCTGGACGAGCAGTACTTC

V gene: TRBV6-6
D gene: TRBD1
clone size: .
J gene: TRBJ1-3
CDR3 protein: CASNVRGLAGNTIYF
CDR3 DNA: TGTGCCAGCAACGTGAGGGGGCTTGCTGGAAACACCATATATTTT

V gene: TRBV6-5
D gene: .
clone size: .
J gene: TRBJ2-7
CDR3 protein: CASSYSRASDEQYF
CDR3 DNA: TGTGCCAGCAGTTACTCGAGGGCTAGCGACGAGCAGTACTTC

V gene: TRBV19
D gene: TRBD1
clone size: few
J gene: TRBJ1-2
CDR3 protein: CASSIDRNRGLRYGYTF
CDR3 DNA: TGTGCCAGTAGTATAGATCGGAACAGGGGATTACGCTATGGCTACACCTTC

V gene: TRBV7-3
D gene: .
clone size: .
J gene: TRBJ1-2
CDR3 protein: CASSLGSTGGGYTF
CDR3 DNA: TGTGCCAGCAGCTTAGGATCAACAGGCGGCGGCTACACCTTC

V gene: TRBV11-2
D gene: .
clone size: once
J gene: TRBJ2-7
CDR3 protein: CASSLDEGYEQYF
CDR3 DNA: TGTGCCAGCAGCTTAGATGAGGGTTACGAGCAGTACTTC

V gene: TRBV21-1
D gene: .
clone size: .
J gene: TRBJ2-5
CDR3 protein: CAKYGVRGITKETQYF
CDR3 DNA: TGTGCCAAATACGGTGTAAGGGGGATTACCAAGGAGACCCAGTACTTC

V gene: TRBV29-1
D gene: .
clone size: .
J gene: TRBJ2-3
CDR3 protein: CSARPTSAGYTQYF
CDR3 DNA: TGCAGCGCCCGACCCACTAGTGCGGGTTATACGCAGTATTTT

V gene: TRBV19
D gene: TRBD1
clone size: .
J gene: TRBJ2-7
CDR3 protein: CASSPQGAGEQYF
CDR3 DNA: TGTGCCAGTAGCCCCCAGGGGGCAGGCGAGCAGTACTTC

V gene: TRBV7-2
D gene: .
clone size: .
J gene: TRBJ2-3
CDR3 protein: CASSLWSDTDTQYF
CDR3 DNA: TGTGCCAGCAGCTTATGGTCAGACACAGATACGCAGTATTTT

V gene: TRBV19
D gene: TRBD2
clone size: .
J gene: TRBJ2-1
CDR3 protein: CASRGTSGRVHNEQFF
CDR3 DNA: TGTGCCAGTAGGGGGACTAGCGGGAGAGTCCACAATGAGCAGTTCTTC

V gene: TRBV5-1
D gene: TRBD2
clone size: .
J gene: TRBJ2-1
CDR3 protein: CASSPSGWSSYNEQFF
CDR3 DNA: TGCGCCAGCAGCCCTAGCGGGTGGAGCTCCTACAATGAGCAGTTCTTC

V gene: TRBV19
D gene: .
clone size: .
J gene: TRBJ1-5
CDR3 protein: CASSIGGGAGQPQHF
CDR3 DNA: TGTGCCAGTAGTATAGGCGGGGGCGCAGGTCAGCCCCAGCATTTT

V gene: TRBV4-3
D gene: TRBD2
clone size: .
J gene: TRBJ2-1
CDR3 protein: CASSQENGLAGWSSYNEQFF
CDR3 DNA: TGCGCCAGCAGCCAAGAAAATGGACTAGCGGGTTGGAGCTCCTACAATGAGCAGTTCTTC

V gene: TRBV12-3/TRBV12-4
D gene: TRBD2
clone size: .
J gene: TRBJ2-7
CDR3 protein: CASSPGFPGGEYF
CDR3 DNA: TGTGCCAGCAGTCCCGGATTTCCGGGGGGGGAGTACTTC

V gene: TRBV11-1
D gene: TRBD2
clone size: .
J gene: TRBJ2-2
CDR3 protein: CASSLASGSSGELFF
CDR3 DNA: TGTGCCAGCAGCTTAGCTAGCGGGAGCTCTGGGGAGCTGTTTTTT

V gene: TRBV4-3
D gene: TRBD1
clone size: once
J gene: TRBJ1-2
CDR3 protein: CASSPDRDYGYTF
CDR3 DNA: TGCGCCAGCAGCCCAGACAGGGACTATGGCTACACCTTC

V gene: TRBV12-3/TRBV12-4
D gene: .
clone size: .
J gene: TRBJ1-4
CDR3 protein: CASSLNEKLFF
CDR3 DNA: TGTGCCAGCAGTCTTAATGAAAAACTGTTTTTT

V gene: TRBV6-1
D gene: TRBD2
clone size: .
J gene: TRBJ2-1
CDR3 protein: CASSGDWTSSLYNEQFF
CDR3 DNA: TGTGCCAGCAGTGGGGATTGGACTAGCAGTCTTTACAATGAGCAGTTCTTC

V gene: TRBV5-4
D gene: .
clone size: .
J gene: TRBJ2-6
CDR3 protein: CASSVGLRQPYSGANVLTF
CDR3 DNA: TGTGCCAGCAGCGTGGGCCTGAGACAGCCCTACTCTGGGGCCAACGTCCTGACTTTC

V gene: TRBV19
D gene: .
clone size: few
J gene: TRBJ1-5
CDR3 protein: CASSMSRVGQPQHF
CDR3 DNA: TGTGCCAGTAGTATGTCCAGGGTTGGTCAGCCCCAGCATTTT

V gene: TRBV10-3
D gene: TRBD2
clone size: .
J gene: TRBJ2-3
CDR3 protein: CAIGTSGNTDTQYF
CDR3 DNA: TGTGCCATCGGGACTAGCGGAAACACAGATACGCAGTATTTT

V gene: TRBV7-6
D gene: .
clone size: .
J gene: TRBJ1-3
CDR3 protein: CASSGGPGLLGNTIYF
CDR3 DNA: TGTGCCAGCAGCGGCGGACCGGGACTGCTTGGAAACACCATATATTTT